This TCR beta chain was found in a study of CD8 T cells in Susac syndrome. The RNA, roughly 0.5 to 1 ug, was put through reverse transcription using random hexamers. TCRdb processed the immunoSEQ multiplex PCR reads anew with MiXCR; each CDR3 protein has one entry. The sample holds about 84,000 distinct CDR3 sequences; approximately 96% are singletons and the top ten take roughly 0.4%. CDR1 and CDR2 (germline): SQVTM, ANQGSEA. Trimming pared 4 bases from V and 3 bases from J, leaving 9 bases between. The CDR3 spans 12 residues. Sequencing input: CD8+ T cells from PBMCs. The sequence was obtained from a human donor with Susac syndrome. The rearrangement uses TRBV29-1 and TRBJ1-1, with unresolved D. CDR3 sequence: CSVARDHTEAFF. The DNA of the CDR3 is TGCAGCGTTGCCCGAGATCACACTGAAGCTTTCTTT.